This TCR beta chain was retrieved from a study of cytomegalovirus exposure and HLA in healthy donors (dated by TCRdb to 2015 to 2018). Background for the entire study: According to an earlier analysis of a few hundred of the donors, about 190 million T cells yielded over 100 million unique TCR beta sequences and approximately 280 Gb of sequence data. To decide whether each TCR beta V gene segment behaved as functional or pseudogenic, an earlier analysis of fewer than 750 of the donors relied on high-throughput TCR beta sequencing. Of the roughly 430 genotyped donors, approximately 83% fell in the genetic ancestry cluster associated with self-reported Caucasian donors. Typing coverage differed by locus: A, B, C, DRB1 and DQB1 were typed in roughly 620-630 donors, DQA1 in 522, DPA1 in 606, and DPB1 in 450 to 480. Every discovery cohort repertoire had been produced on one sequencing platform. The study aimed to test whether cataloging public T cell receptors could reveal signatures of past pathogen exposure. High-throughput TCR immunosequencing, statistical association of individual TCRs with disease status, and machine learning were combined to predict cytomegalovirus infection status. A later genetic analysis took genome-wide SNP genotypes for about 55% of the 666 donors and used that subset as a discovery cohort. Class I and class II HLA loci were covered by the typing at four-digit resolution. Donor age, sex, ethnicity and CMV serostatus were compiled alongside the repertoire data. Among 300 to 500 genotyped donors of the cohort, an average of approximately 240,000 unique TCR beta nucleotide sequences was sequenced per donor, of which 15% to 20% were non-productive. An early release covering just under 650 HLA-typed donors comprised about 300 gigabases of sequencing data and around 80 million unique TCR sequences. A later analysis re-examined previously published TCR beta repertoires from over 500 donors and added high-resolution HLA genotyping to investigate patterns of TCR occurrence. In the later analysis, no new phenotypic data were used to find candidate immune exposures; instead, reliance was placed on TCR beta sequences and their occurrence across donors. The study used immunosequencing to profile the T cell repertoires of about 670 subjects and linked those repertoires to cytomegalovirus serostatus. A separate validation cohort of some 130 different subjects was used in addition to the roughly 700-subject first cohort. Because of strong linkage in the cohort, five DR-DQ haplotypes were treated as single units for association and clustering.

The CDR3 runs 15 amino acids, cysteine and phenylalanine included. Only the CDR3 DNA is retained, 45 bases long and in frame from the first base. V sheds 8 bases and J sheds 9 bases, leaving 23 bases between their ends. Reading the germline V gene (reference sequence) gives CDR1 SEHNR and CDR2 FQNEAQ. Libraries came from the immunoSEQ multiplex PCR assay. For the multiplex PCR, a mixture combining 60 forward primers for TCR Vbeta segments and 13 reverse primers for TCR Jbeta segments was used. Amplification of the CDR3 region of rearranged TCR beta genes was performed with a multiplex PCR assay on genomic DNA. On the Illumina HiSeq System, the amplified TCR beta libraries were sequenced as 87-base-pair reads. Regarding the original processing steps: Across the 670 or so repertoires, a later analysis counted tens of millions of unique TCR beta chains, around 11 million of which were shared by at least two donors. A nearest-neighbor algorithm error-corrected the raw reads and collapsed the reads into unique sequences, merging closely related sequences to remove PCR and sequencing errors. V, D and J gene segments were assigned by aligning CDR3 sequences to IMGT reference sequences. For a sequence to be retained, at least a six-nucleotide match to both a V gene segment and a J gene segment was required. A rearrangement counted as productive if the CDR3 had no stop codons and remained in frame with V and J, and every other rearrangement counted as non-productive. CDR3 was defined according to IMGT convention as the region running from the second conserved V-encoded cysteine to the conserved J-encoded phenylalanine. In an earlier analysis of around 640 of the donors, sequences lacking an unambiguous match to a single V gene segment were excluded. In an earlier analysis of roughly 500 of the donors, V segments were called functional above 56.7% productive rearrangements and were called segregating when the between-donor standard deviation exceeded 5%. A statistical classification framework was built for diagnosing cytomegalovirus status from the catalog of TCR beta chain sequences. V and J gene assignment, in a later analysis, came from comparing TCR nucleotide sequences with IMGT/GENE-DB human TR gene sequences. In a later analysis, CDR3 sequences and most-parsimonious VDJ recombination scenarios were assigned using the TCRdist pipeline. In a later analysis, every TCR beta chain was defined by the combination of its CDR3 amino acid sequence and its V-gene family, and reads without a unique V-gene family were dropped. In a later analysis, a few hundred highly shared, low-generation-probability nucleotide sequences were removed to address suspected cross-contamination and a sequencing artifact. For each public chain, a later analysis derived a clonal expansion index from normalized ranks of inferred template counts within each repertoire. In a later analysis, generation probabilities were computed using a VDJ recombination model fitted to out-of-frame rearrangements, and the results were checked against IGoR. Hypergeometric tests were used in a later analysis to score TCR-TCR, TCR-HLA and TCR-CMV co-occurrence, with a repertoire-size bias correction applied to the TCR pairs. False discovery rates were estimated in a later analysis by permuting HLA or CMV assignments 20 times. In a later analysis, co-occurring TCRs were grouped using DBSCAN, and TCRdist sequence similarity was added for clustering within HLA-allele-positive subsets. Repertoires with fewer than 30,000 or more than 120,000 public chains, plus five repertoires with anomalous nucleotide sharing, were excluded from co-occurrence clustering. Not all clones reach the TCRdb copy of this immuneACCESS table, which keeps in-frame sequences only. Checked studies attribute under half of the gap to unresolved V genes and leave the rest unexplained. The DNA gave D and trimming, while V, J and clone size come from that table. The sample table shows under 250,000 clones, and about 82% are seen once. About 2.2% of the sample is taken by the ten largest.

Beyond this particular receptor, the publication reports: A later analysis found that HLA-associated TCR beta chains were more clonally expanded and had lower generation probabilities than equally common non-associated chains. This cohort had only TCR beta chains sequenced, and the lack of alpha or paired-chain data limited which features could be detected. A later analysis associated about 17,000 TCR beta sequences with specific HLA alleles at a false discovery rate of 0.05. Sequencing depth was assumed to be roughly uniform across donors in the presence/absence analyses, though that assumption may not hold. In vitro tests confirmed that a few of the cytomegalovirus-associated TCR beta chains recognize cytomegalovirus antigens. For the cohort, immune exposure information was limited to CMV serostatus. In a later analysis, several top co-occurrence clusters were reported to appear linked to parvovirus B19, influenza, CMV and Epstein-Barr virus. HLA typing was unavailable for some donors at each locus, so association tests used only the typed subset. The sequencing pipeline was judged likely to have produced a cluster of highly shared sequence variants as a technical artifact. In a later analysis, the rate of TCR association differed among HLA loci, with DRB1 alleles having the most associated TCRs and HLA-C alleles having the fewest. Because counts were too low, about 17 rarely observed V segments, including chromosome 9 orphons, were excluded from the earlier analysis of some 590 of the donors. Strong co-occurrence of HLA alleles, especially DR and DQ, made assigning TCR associations to individual alleles difficult. Most CMV-associated TCR beta chains appeared to be HLA-restricted in a later analysis, and the HLA associations seemed to be driven largely by CMV exposure. A later genetic analysis reported fewer N-insertions in productive TCRs among donors in an Asian-associated ancestry cluster than the approximately 700-donor mean. In both the original and validation cohorts, the classifier was reported to diagnose cytomegalovirus status with high specificity and sensitivity. A total of 150 to 200 TCR beta chains were listed by the study as associated with cytomegalovirus. The 87-base-pair reads could not distinguish some IMGT-functional V segments, including TRBV6-2 and TRBV6-3, so those segments were excluded. In an earlier analysis of approximately 590 of the donors, most TCR beta V segments were observed in productive rearrangements about 90% or about 30% of the time, broadly matching IMGT annotations. Correlated functional status among segregating V segments might be attributable to linkage disequilibrium, but an unknown experimental factor could not be ruled out. A further reported finding was that TCR beta sequences accurately predicted the HLA-A and HLA-B alleles for most subjects in the first cohort. The authors suggested that the approach could potentially be extended to other disease states and immunological phenotypes. Across donors, most TCR sequences were observed very rarely, whereas some public TCRs were present in many individuals. V-gene and J-gene trimming of TCR beta chains was associated with a missense DCLRE1C variant in a later genetic analysis, and the association was replicated in an independent cohort.

Remarks on this clone: The specificity of this receptor is unknown. No qualities accompany the bases; no much larger clone lies one base away.

The cohort comprised under 700 healthy bone marrow donors. At the time of sampling, every cohort member was nominally healthy, though immune exposures that went unrecorded were likely present. The donor tested CMV seronegative and was one of the 352 seronegative cohort members. Every donor gave a peripheral blood sample, and the peripheral blood mononuclear cells from that sample were used for TCR beta sequencing. The Qiagen DNeasy Blood Extraction Kit was used to extract genomic DNA from the blood cell samples. This receptor chain uses TRBV7-9 and TRBJ1-5; a confident D gene designation cannot be given. The TCR comes from a woman aged 45-65 years in good health and CMV-seronegative. The sample comprised PBMCs. The sequence in DNA is TGTGCCAGCCCCCCGGTGGGTCAGGATCTTGGGCCCCAGCATTTT. This translates into CASPPVGQDLGPQHF.